This is a list of T cell receptor beta chains from one sample in a study of T-cell memory formation after mild COVID-19. MiXCR was run by TCRdb on the 5' RACE reads, yielding one entry per CDR3 protein. Of about half a million distinct CDR3 sequences listed, about 18% are singletons. Sequencing input: PBMCs or a T cell subset sorted from them (not recorded which). Receptors were obtained from an adult woman who had mild COVID-19 (a few samples of this study predate the infection). Cell type and time point are not known. The CDR3 runs from the conserved cysteine through the conserved F or W. A D gene is named only where the DNA matches it firmly. Where a row states a size, it is once, few, many or the class of an expanded clone; other rows omit it.

j_call clone_size v_call d_call cdr3_aa cdr3_nt
TRBJ2-1 NA TRBV2 TRBD1 CASSGTGSSYNEQFF TGTGCCAGCAGCGGGACAGGTAGCTCCTACAATGAGCAGTTCTTC
TRBJ2-3 NA TRBV7-2 NA CASSLYRGLSTDTQYF TGTGCCAGCAGCCTGTACCGGGGACTGAGCACAGATACGCAGTATTTT
TRBJ1-1 NA TRBV2 NA CASPDIMNAEAFF TGTGCCAGCCCAGATATTATGAACGCTGAAGCTTTCTTT
TRBJ2-2 few TRBV29-1 NA CSVEGTNTGELFF TGCAGCGTTGAAGGCACGAACACCGGGGAGCTGTTTTTT
TRBJ1-2 few TRBV11-2 NA CASSLTLGANYGYTF TGTGCCAGCAGCTTAACCCTGGGAGCTAACTATGGCTACACCTTC
TRBJ2-1 NA TRBV9 NA CASSVVHGPTEQFF TGTGCCAGCAGCGTAGTGCACGGCCCCACTGAGCAGTTCTTC
TRBJ2-3 many TRBV5-1 TRBD1 CASRGTGVYTDTQYF TGCGCCAGCAGGGGGACAGGGGTTTATACAGATACGCAGTATTTT
TRBJ1-2 few TRBV27 NA CASSVGAASGYTF TGTGCCAGCAGTGTTGGGGCAGCGAGTGGCTACACCTTC
TRBJ2-1 NA TRBV5-5 TRBD1 CASSLSSGTGINEQFF TGTGCCAGCAGCTTGTCTTCCGGGACAGGGATCAATGAGCAGTTCTTC
TRBJ2-2 few TRBV6-6 TRBD1 CASSSRFGTGWTGELFF TGTGCCAGCAGTTCAAGGTTCGGGACAGGGTGGACCGGGGAGCTGTTTTTT
TRBJ1-2 NA TRBV7-2 NA CASSLVEQGMSGYTF TGTGCCAGCAGCTTAGTAGAACAGGGAATGAGTGGCTACACCTTC
TRBJ1-3 NA TRBV5-8 NA CASSLDSGSGNTIYF TGTGCCAGCAGCTTGGATTCAGGGTCTGGAAACACCATATATTTT
TRBJ2-6 few TRBV11-1 TRBD2 CASSLSPLASGTSGANVLTF TGTGCCAGCAGCCTATCACCCCTGGCTAGCGGCACCTCTGGGGCCAACGTCCTGACTTTC
TRBJ2-7 few TRBV6-2/TRBV6-3 NA CASSHGGMEQYF TGTGCCAGCAGTCACGGAGGAATGGAGCAGTACTTC
TRBJ2-7 once TRBV4-1 TRBD2 CASSHLLTSGGSYEQYF TGCGCCAGCAGCCATCTGTTGACTAGCGGGGGCTCCTACGAGCAGTACTTC
TRBJ2-3 few TRBV27 TRBD2 CASSAPLLAGGTDTQYF TGTGCCAGCAGTGCACCTCTACTAGCGGGGGGAACAGATACGCAGTATTTT
TRBJ2-1 NA TRBV10-3 TRBD2 CAISESGLARRFF TGTGCCATCAGTGAGTCGGGACTAGCGAGGCGGTTCTTC
TRBJ1-1 many TRBV5-6 TRBD1 CASSMTGGRTEAFF TGTGCCAGCAGCATGACAGGGGGCCGAACTGAAGCTTTCTTT
TRBJ2-7 few TRBV7-9 TRBD2 CASSWEGRAAYEQYF TGTGCCAGCAGCTGGGAGGGCAGGGCGGCCTACGAGCAGTACTTC
TRBJ2-7 NA TRBV7-8 NA CASSSPGRPNEQYF TGTGCCAGCAGCTCCCCTGGACGCCCTAACGAGCAGTACTTC
TRBJ2-1 few TRBV6-2/TRBV6-3 NA CASIDPGLASINEQFF TGTGCCAGCATCGACCCTGGGCTAGCCTCTATCAATGAGCAGTTCTTC
TRBJ1-2 NA TRBV5-1 TRBD1 CASSFSGGAYGYTF TGCGCCAGCAGCTTTTCAGGGGGCGCCTATGGCTACACCTTC
TRBJ2-1 NA TRBV3-1 TRBD2 CASSQGVGLAAYNEQFF TGTGCCAGCAGCCAAGGCGTGGGACTAGCGGCCTACAATGAGCAGTTCTTC
TRBJ2-1 NA TRBV24-1 NA CATSETDIGGNEQFF TGTGCCACCAGCGAAACCGACATAGGGGGCAATGAGCAGTTCTTC
TRBJ2-7 few TRBV6-5 TRBD2 CASSRQRAGYEQYF TGTGCCAGCAGTCGACAGCGAGCGGGGTACGAGCAGTACTTC
TRBJ1-6 NA TRBV20-1 NA CSARDRSRQPTSYNSPLHF TGCAGTGCTAGAGATCGCTCTAGACAGCCTACCTCCTATAATTCACCCCTCCACTTT
TRBJ2-3 few TRBV24-1 NA CATSDLSGASPDTQYF TGTGCCACCAGTGATTTGTCGGGAGCCTCCCCAGATACGCAGTATTTT
TRBJ2-1 many TRBV4-1 NA CASSQGTYNEQFF TGCGCCAGCAGCCAAGGGACGTACAATGAGCAGTTCTTC
TRBJ2-1 few TRBV9 TRBD2 CASSAGTSGSYNEQFF TGTGCCAGCAGCGCCGGTACTAGCGGGAGCTACAATGAGCAGTTCTTC